Here is one TCR beta chain with its context. Assay: immunoSEQ multiplex PCR; the TCRdb copy retains only in-frame clones and omits some. This table has about 13,000 clones, more than 60% appearing once. From germline, CDR1 is GTSNPN and CDR2 SVGIG (reference sequence). Germline trimming cut 4 bases from V and 4 bases from J; bases unmatched to any gene: 10. This CDR3 spans 14 amino acids. This record comes from a study of cytotoxic CD8 clonotypes in ibrutinib-treated CLL. Overall study: For this cohort, patients were 10 to 11 relapsed/refractory and about 16 treatment-naive, while fewer than 18 were IGHV unmutated. Averaging across samples gave approximately 250,000 productive templates and around 90,000 productive rearrangements.

This material consisted of PBMCs, taken before ibrutinib treatment. This clonotype originated in a human donor with chronic lymphocytic leukemia. J is TRBJ2-7 and V is TRBV30, with 7 positions matching TRBD1. The CDR3 protein is CAWTLGTATYEQYF. The CDR3 DNA follows: TGTGCCTGGACCCTCGGGACAGCAACTTACGAGCAGTACTTC. The full variable domain, rest sourced from reference TRBV30 and TRBJ2-7, is SQTIHQWPATLVQPVGSPLSLECTVEGTSNPNLYWYRQAAGRGLQLLFYSVGIGQISSEVPQNLSASRPQDRQFILSSKKLLLSDSGFYLCAWTLGTATYEQYFGPGTRLTVT.